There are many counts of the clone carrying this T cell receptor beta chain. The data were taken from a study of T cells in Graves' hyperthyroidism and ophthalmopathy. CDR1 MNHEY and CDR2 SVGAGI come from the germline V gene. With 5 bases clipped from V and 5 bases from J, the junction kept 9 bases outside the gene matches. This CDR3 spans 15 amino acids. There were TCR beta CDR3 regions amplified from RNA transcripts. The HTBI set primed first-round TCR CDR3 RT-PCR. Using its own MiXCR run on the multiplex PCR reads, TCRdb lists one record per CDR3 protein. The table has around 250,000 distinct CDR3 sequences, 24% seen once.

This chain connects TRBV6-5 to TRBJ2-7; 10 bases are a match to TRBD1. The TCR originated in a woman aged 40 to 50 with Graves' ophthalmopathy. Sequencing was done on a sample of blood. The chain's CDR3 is CASSTRQGAVHEQYF. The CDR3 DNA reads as TGTGCCAGCAGTACCCGACAGGGGGCTGTACACGAGCAGTACTTC.